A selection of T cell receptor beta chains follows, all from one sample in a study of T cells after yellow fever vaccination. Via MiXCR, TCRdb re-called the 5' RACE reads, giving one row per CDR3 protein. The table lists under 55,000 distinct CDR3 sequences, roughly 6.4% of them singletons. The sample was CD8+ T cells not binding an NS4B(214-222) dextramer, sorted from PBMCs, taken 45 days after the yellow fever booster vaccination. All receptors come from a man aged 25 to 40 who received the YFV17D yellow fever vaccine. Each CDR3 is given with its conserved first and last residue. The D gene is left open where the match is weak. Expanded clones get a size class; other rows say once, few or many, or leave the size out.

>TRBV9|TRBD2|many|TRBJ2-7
TGTGCCAGCAGCGGCGGGACTAGCGGATACTACGAGCAGTACTTC
CASSGGTSGYYEQYF
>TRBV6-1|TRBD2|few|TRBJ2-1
TGTGCCAGCAGTGCGAACCTAGCGGGGGGAAACAATGAGCAGTTCTTC
CASSANLAGGNNEQFF
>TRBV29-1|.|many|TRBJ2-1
TGCAGCGTTTCGATCTCCTACAATGAGCAGTTCTTC
CSVSISYNEQFF
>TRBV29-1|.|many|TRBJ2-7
TGCAGCGTTGAAGGGGGGGACAGTTCCTACGAGCAGTACTTC
CSVEGGDSSYEQYF
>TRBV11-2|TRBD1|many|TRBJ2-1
TGTGCCAGCAGCTTTACAGGGGGCGTCGACAATGAGCAGTTCTTC
CASSFTGGVDNEQFF
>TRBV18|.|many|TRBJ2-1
TGTGCCAGCTCACCAATTTGGCAGGGTATCTACAATGAGCAGTTCTTC
CASSPIWQGIYNEQFF
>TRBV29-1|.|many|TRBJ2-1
TGCAGCGTCGCCACGGGACTCTACAATGAGCAGTTCTTC
CSVATGLYNEQFF
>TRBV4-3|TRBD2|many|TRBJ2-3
TGCGCCAGCAGCCAGGAGACTAGCGGGAGGATGGCAGATACGCAGTATTTT
CASSQETSGRMADTQYF
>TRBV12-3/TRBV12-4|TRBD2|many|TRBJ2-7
TGTGCCAGCAGTTTTGCGGGAGGAGGCGAGCAGTACTTC
CASSFAGGGEQYF
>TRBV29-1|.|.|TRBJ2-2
TGCAGCGTTGAAGGGCGGGGTCGGGGCACCGGGGAGCTGTTTTTT
CSVEGRGRGTGELFF
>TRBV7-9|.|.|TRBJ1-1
TGTGCCAGCAGCTTAGGCCCCACGGAGAACTTT
CASSLGPTENF
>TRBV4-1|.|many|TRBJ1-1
TGCGCCAGCAGCCCGGAGGGCACTGAAGCTTTCTTT
CASSPEGTEAFF
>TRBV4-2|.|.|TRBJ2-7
TGTGCCAGCAGCGGGGAGACAGACTACGAGCAGTACTTC
CASSGETDYEQYF
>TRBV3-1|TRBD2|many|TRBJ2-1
TGTGCCAGCAGCCAGACCGGGACTAGCGTTTCCTACAATGAGCAGTTCTTC
CASSQTGTSVSYNEQFF
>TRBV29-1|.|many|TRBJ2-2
TGCAGCGTTCTAGGAGGACCCGGGGAGCTGTTTTTT
CSVLGGPGELFF
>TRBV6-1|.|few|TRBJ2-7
TGTGCCAGCAAACCCTCTAACAGCCTTACCTACGAGCAGTACTTC
CASKPSNSLTYEQYF
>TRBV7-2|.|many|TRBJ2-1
TGTGCCAGCAGCACCGGGACGGCCTACAATGAGCAGTTCTTC
CASSTGTAYNEQFF
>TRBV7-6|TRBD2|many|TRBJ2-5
TGTGCCAGCAGTCCGGGACTAGCGGAAGAGACCCAGTACTTC
CASSPGLAEETQYF
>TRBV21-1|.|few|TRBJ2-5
TGTGCCAGCAGCAAGGGGCGAGGGGAGACCCAGTACTTC
CASSKGRGETQYF
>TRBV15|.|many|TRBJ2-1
TGTGCCACCAGAGGAGGCCGCAATGAGCAGTTCTTC
CATRGGRNEQFF
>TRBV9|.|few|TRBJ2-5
TGTGCCAGCAGCGGGGGGTTTGACCAAGAGACCCAGTACTTC
CASSGGFDQETQYF
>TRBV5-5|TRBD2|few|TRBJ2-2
TGTGCCAGCAGCTGGACTAGCGGCCCCCCGGGAGGGTCCGGGGAGCTGTTTTTT
CASSWTSGPPGGSGELFF
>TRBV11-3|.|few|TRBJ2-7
TGTGCCAGCAGCTTAGAGCCGTCCTACGAGCAGTACTTC
CASSLEPSYEQYF
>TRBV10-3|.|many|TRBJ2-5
TGTGCCATCAGCAGAACCGGGACACACCAAGAGACCCAGTACTTC
CAISRTGTHQETQYF